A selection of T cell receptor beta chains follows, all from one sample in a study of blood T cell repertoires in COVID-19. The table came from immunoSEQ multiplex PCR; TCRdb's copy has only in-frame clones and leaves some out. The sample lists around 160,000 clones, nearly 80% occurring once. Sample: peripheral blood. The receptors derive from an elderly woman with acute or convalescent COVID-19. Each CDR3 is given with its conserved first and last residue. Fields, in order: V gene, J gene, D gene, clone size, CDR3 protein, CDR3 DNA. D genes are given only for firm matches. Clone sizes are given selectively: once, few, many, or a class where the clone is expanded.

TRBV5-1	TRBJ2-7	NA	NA	CASRREVYSSYEQYF	TGCGCCAGCAGGAGGGAGGTCTATAGCTCCTACGAGCAGTACTTC
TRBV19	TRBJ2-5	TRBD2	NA	CASSIGSGGPRETQYF	TGTGCCAGTAGTATAGGTAGCGGGGGCCCTAGGGAGACCCAGTACTTC
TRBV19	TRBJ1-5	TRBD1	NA	CASMGRQGLNQPQHF	TGTGCCAGTATGGGAAGACAGGGCCTCAATCAGCCCCAGCATTTT
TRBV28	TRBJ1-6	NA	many	CASSRITRGSPLHF	TGTGCCAGCAGTCGGATAACTAGAGGCTCACCCCTCCACTTT
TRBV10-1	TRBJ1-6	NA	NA	CASRGDENSPLHF	TGCGCCAGCCGGGGGGACGAAAATTCACCCCTCCACTTT
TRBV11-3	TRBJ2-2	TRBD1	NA	CASAGGGTGELFF	TGTGCCAGCGCAGGGGGCGGCACCGGGGAGCTGTTTTTT
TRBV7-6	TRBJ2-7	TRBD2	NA	CARRAGGLYF	TGTGCCAGGAGGGCGGGGGGGTTGTACTTC
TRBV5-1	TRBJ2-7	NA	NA	CASSPTVETTPWQYF	TGCGCCAGCAGCCCGACGGTTGAAACTACTCCCTGGCAGTACTTC
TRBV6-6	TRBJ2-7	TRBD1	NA	CASSQGQSYEQYF	TGTGCCAGCAGCCAGGGACAGTCCTACGAGCAGTACTTC
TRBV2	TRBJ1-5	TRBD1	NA	CASSTTGFSKAQHF	TGTGCCAGCAGTACGACAGGGTTCTCAAAGGCCCAGCATTTT
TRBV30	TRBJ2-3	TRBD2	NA	CAWSRAGGTGTDTQYF	TGTGCCTGGAGTCGAGCGGGGGGGACGGGCACAGATACGCAGTATTTT
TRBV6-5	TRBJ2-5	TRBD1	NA	CASSYSGQGRAETQYF	TGTGCCAGCAGTTACTCGGGACAGGGTAGGGCAGAGACCCAGTACTTC
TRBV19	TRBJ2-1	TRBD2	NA	CASSSLAGGDNEQFF	TGTGCCAGTAGCTCTCTAGCGGGGGGGGACAATGAGCAGTTCTTC
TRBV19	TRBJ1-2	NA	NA	CASQRGGRNYGYTF	TGTGCCAGCCAACGAGGGGGACGTAACTATGGCTACACCTTC
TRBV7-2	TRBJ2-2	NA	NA	CASSPRSAQNTGELFF	TGTGCCAGCAGCCCTCGGAGTGCCCAGAACACCGGGGAGCTGTTTTTT
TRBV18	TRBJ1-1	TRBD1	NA	CASSPQRGRGWPNTEAFF	TGTGCCAGCTCACCGCAACGAGGCAGGGGGTGGCCGAACACTGAAGCTTTCTTT
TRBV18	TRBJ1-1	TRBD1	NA	CASSPTRDRGTEAFF	TGTGCCAGCTCACCTACAAGGGACAGGGGCACTGAAGCTTTCTTT
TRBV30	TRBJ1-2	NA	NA	CAWSKDSNYGYTF	TGTGCCTGGAGTAAGGACAGCAACTATGGCTACACCTTC
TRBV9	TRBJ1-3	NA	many	CASSPAGTGNTIYF	TGTGCCAGCAGCCCCGCAGGGACTGGAAACACCATATATTTT
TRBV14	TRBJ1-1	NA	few	CASSLRVFTEAFF	TGTGCCAGCAGCCTGAGGGTTTTCACTGAAGCTTTCTTT
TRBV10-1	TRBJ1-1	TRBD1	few	CASSSTGDPGTEAFF	TGCGCCAGCAGTAGTACAGGGGACCCGGGCACTGAAGCTTTCTTT
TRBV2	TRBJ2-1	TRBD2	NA	CASSREGTLNEQFF	TGTGCCAGCAGTAGGGAGGGAACCCTCAATGAGCAGTTCTTC
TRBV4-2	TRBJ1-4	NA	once	CASSQDSRGPNEKLFF	TGTGCCAGCAGCCAAGATAGCAGGGGTCCTAATGAAAAACTGTTTTTT
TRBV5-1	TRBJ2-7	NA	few	CASSGTSRGGEQYF	TGCGCCAGCAGCGGAACTAGCCGCGGAGGCGAGCAGTACTTC
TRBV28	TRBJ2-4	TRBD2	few	CASSGGGAEAKNIQYF	TGTGCCAGCAGTGGCGGGGGGGCGGAAGCCAAAAACATTCAGTACTTC
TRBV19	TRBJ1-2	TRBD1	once	CASSIAGTGNYGYTF	TGTGCCAGTAGTATAGCTGGGACAGGTAACTATGGCTACACCTTC
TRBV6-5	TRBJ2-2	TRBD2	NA	CASTKREGSGELFF	TGTGCCAGCACGAAGCGGGAGGGAAGCGGGGAGCTGTTTTTT
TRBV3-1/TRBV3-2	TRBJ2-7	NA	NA	CASSHFRGTYEQYF	TGTGCCAGCAGCCACTTCCGGGGTACCTACGAGCAGTACTTC
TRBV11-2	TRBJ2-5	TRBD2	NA	CASSTSAQETQYF	TGTGCCAGCAGCACTAGCGCCCAAGAGACCCAGTACTTC
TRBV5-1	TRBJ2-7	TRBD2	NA	CASSLSFSSGGTYEQYF	TGCGCCAGCAGCTTGTCATTCTCTAGCGGGGGGACCTACGAGCAGTACTTC
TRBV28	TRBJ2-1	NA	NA	CASRAAGSSYNEQFF	TGTGCCAGCAGAGCAGCGGGTAGCTCCTACAATGAGCAGTTCTTC
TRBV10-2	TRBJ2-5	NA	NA	CASSEQGPETQYF	TGCGCCAGCAGTGAACAGGGTCCAGAGACCCAGTACTTC
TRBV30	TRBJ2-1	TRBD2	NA	CAWGRSGSRNEQFF	TGTGCCTGGGGGCGCAGCGGGAGTAGGAATGAGCAGTTCTTC
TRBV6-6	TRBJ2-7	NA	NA	CASSYMESSYEQYF	TGTGCCAGCAGTTACATGGAGAGCTCCTACGAGCAGTACTTC
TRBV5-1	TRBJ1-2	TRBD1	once	CASSSDRGGYTF	TGCGCCAGCAGCTCGGACAGGGGAGGCTACACCTTC
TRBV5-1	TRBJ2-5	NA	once	CASRATPPGETQYF	TGCGCCAGCAGGGCGACTCCGCCAGGGGAGACCCAGTACTTC
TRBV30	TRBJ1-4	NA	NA	CAWRSSEKLFF	TGTGCCTGGAGAAGCTCTGAAAAACTGTTTTTT
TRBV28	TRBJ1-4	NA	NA	CASSPAGGLGSEKLFF	TGTGCCAGCAGTCCAGCCGGGGGATTAGGCAGTGAAAAACTGTTTTTT
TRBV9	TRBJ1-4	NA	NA	CASSDRDEPF	TGTGCCAGCAGCGACAGGGACGAACCCTTT
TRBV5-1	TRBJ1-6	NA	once	CASSLGEQGSPLHF	TGCGCCAGCAGCTTGGGGGAACAGGGTTCACCCCTCCACTTT
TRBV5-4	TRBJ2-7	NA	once	CASSRGGSDPHEQYF	TGTGCCAGCAGCCGTGGGGGCTCGGACCCCCACGAGCAGTACTTC
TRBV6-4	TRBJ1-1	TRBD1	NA	CASSAWDRGNTEAFF	TGTGCCAGCAGTGCTTGGGACAGGGGGAACACTGAAGCTTTCTTT
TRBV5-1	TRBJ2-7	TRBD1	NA	CASSLIPGQGYEQYF	TGCGCCAGCAGCTTAATTCCGGGACAGGGTTACGAGCAGTACTTC
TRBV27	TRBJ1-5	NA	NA	CASGWVGYSNQPQHF	TGTGCCAGCGGTTGGGTCGGGTATAGCAATCAGCCCCAGCATTTT
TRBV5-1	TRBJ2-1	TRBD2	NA	CASSGGTNNNEQFF	TGCGCCAGCAGCGGCGGGACTAATAACAATGAGCAGTTCTTC
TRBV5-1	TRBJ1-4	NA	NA	CASSRGALTTNEKLFF	TGCGCCAGCAGCCGGGGGGCCTTAACAACTAATGAAAAACTGTTTTTT
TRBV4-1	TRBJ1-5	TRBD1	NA	CASSPTGGQGNQPQHF	TGCGCCAGCAGCCCGACAGGGGGACAAGGCAATCAGCCCCAGCATTTT
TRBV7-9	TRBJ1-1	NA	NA	CASSLAWSEAFF	TGTGCCAGCAGCTTAGCGTGGAGTGAAGCTTTCTTT
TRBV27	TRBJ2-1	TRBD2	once	CASSLRGFTSGRENEQFF	TGTGCCAGCAGTCTTAGGGGATTTACTAGCGGGAGAGAGAATGAGCAGTTCTTC
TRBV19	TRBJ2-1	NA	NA	CASSIYTSYNEQFF	TGTGCCAGTAGTATATACACCTCCTACAATGAGCAGTTCTTC
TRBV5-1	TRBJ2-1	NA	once	CASSLGTPNEQFF	TGCGCCAGCAGCTTGGGGACACCTAATGAGCAGTTCTTC
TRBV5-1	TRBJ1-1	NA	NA	CASSLGGSTEAFF	TGCGCCAGCAGCTTGGGCGGGAGTACTGAAGCTTTCTTT
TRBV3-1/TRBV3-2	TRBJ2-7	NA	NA	CASSQPSWTCSDEQYF	TGTGCCAGCAGCCAACCCTCTTGGACTTGTTCTGACGAGCAGTACTTC
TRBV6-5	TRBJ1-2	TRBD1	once	CASSYSGQETNYGYTF	TGTGCCAGCAGTTACTCGGGACAGGAGACTAACTATGGCTACACCTTC
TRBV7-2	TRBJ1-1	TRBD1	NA	CASSFRTGVGTEAFF	TGTGCCAGCAGCTTCCGGACAGGGGTCGGCACTGAAGCTTTCTTT
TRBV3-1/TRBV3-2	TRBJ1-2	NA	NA	CASSPRDNSLYGYTF	TGTGCCAGCAGCCCCCGGGACAACTCACTCTATGGCTACACCTTC
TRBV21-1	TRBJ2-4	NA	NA	CASSPKRRDRGISKNIQYF	TGTGCCAGCAGCCCAAAGCGGAGGGACAGGGGGATCTCCAAAAACATTCAGTACTTC
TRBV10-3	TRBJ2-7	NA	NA	CAISGVGGTGAYEQYF	TGTGCCATCAGTGGGGTCGGGGGGACAGGAGCCTACGAGCAGTACTTC
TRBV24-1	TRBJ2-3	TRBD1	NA	CATLGRGREDTQYF	TGTGCCACCCTTGGCAGGGGGCGAGAAGATACGCAGTATTTT
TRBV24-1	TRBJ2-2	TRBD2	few	CATSDAGEGIGELFF	TGTGCCACCAGTGATGCTGGGGAGGGGATCGGGGAGCTGTTTTTT